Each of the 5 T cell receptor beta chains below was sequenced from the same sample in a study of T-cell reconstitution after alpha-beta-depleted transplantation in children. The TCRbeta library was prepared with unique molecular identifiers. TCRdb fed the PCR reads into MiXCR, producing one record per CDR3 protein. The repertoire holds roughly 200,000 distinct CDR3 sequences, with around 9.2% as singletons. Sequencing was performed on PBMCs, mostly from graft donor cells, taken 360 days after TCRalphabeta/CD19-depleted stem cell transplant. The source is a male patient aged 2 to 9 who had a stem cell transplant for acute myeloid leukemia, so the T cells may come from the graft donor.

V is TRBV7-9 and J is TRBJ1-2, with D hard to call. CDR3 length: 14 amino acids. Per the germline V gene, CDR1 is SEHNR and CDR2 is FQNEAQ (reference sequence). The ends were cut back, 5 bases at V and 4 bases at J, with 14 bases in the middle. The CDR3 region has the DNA TGTGCCAGCAGCCCCCGGGTCCCAGGCTATGGCTACACCTTC. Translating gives CASSPRVPGYGYTF.

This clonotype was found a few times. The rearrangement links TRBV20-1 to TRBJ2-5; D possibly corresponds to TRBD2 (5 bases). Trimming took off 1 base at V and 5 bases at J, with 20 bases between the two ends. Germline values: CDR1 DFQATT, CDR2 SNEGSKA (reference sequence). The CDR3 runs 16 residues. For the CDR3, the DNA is TGCAGTGCTAGAGTCGGCTTCCGGGGTTCCTCTGAGACCCAGTACTTC. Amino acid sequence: CSARVGFRGSSETQYF.

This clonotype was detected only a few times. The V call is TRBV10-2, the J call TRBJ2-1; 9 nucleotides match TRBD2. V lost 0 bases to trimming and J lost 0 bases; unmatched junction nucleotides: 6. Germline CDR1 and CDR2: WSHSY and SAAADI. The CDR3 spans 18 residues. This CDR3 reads CASSESLERGASYNEQFF. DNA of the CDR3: TGCGCCAGCAGTGAGTCCCTCGAGCGGGGGGCCTCCTACAATGAGCAGTTCTTC.

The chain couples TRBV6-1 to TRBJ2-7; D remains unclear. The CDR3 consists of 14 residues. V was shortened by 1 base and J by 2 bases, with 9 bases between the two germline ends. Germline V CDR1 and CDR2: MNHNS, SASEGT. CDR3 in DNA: TGTGCCAGCAGTGAAGAGGGCGGACCCTACGAGCAGTACTTC. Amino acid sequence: CASSEEGGPYEQYF.

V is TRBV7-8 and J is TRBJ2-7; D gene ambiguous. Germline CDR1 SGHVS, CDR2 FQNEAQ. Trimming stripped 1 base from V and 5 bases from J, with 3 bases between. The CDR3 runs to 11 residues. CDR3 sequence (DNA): TGTGCCAGCAGCTTAGAGAACGAGCAGTACTTC. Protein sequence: CASSLENEQYF.